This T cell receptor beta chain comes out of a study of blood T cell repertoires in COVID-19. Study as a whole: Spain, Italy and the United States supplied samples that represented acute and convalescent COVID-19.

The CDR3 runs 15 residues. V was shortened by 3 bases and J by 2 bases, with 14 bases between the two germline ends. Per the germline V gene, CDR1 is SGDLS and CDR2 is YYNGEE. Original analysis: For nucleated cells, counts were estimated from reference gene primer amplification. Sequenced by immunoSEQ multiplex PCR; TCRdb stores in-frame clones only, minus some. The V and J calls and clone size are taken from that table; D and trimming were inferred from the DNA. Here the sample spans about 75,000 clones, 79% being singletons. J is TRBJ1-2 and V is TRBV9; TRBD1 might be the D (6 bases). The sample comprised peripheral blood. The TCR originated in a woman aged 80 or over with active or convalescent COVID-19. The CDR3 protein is CASSAQDRLNYGYTF. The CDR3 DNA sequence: TGTGCCAGCAGCGCTCAGGACAGACTCAACTATGGCTACACCTTC. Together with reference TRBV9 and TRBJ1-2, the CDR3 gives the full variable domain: DSGVTQTPKHLITATGQRVTLRCSPRSGDLSVYWYQQSLDQGLQFLIQYYNGEERAKGNILERFSAQQFPDLHSELNLSSLELGDSALYFCASSAQDRLNYGYTFGSGTRLTVV.